The present entry profiles one T cell receptor (beta chain) with its context. How the authors handled the data: Reference gene primer amplification in the assay estimated nucleated cell counts. This table comes from immunoSEQ multiplex PCR, and its TCRdb copy is limited to in-frame clones, with some not included. V and J calls and clone size are given by that table; D and trimming were obtained from the DNA. Among 100,000 to 140,000 clones, about 90% were seen once, and the ten largest hold roughly 1.3%. There are 13 residues in the CDR3. Germline CDR1 is SEHNR and CDR2 is FQNEAQ (reference sequence). The V end lost 4 bases, the J end lost 4 bases, and 10 bases lay between the germline ends. These data originate in a study of blood T cell repertoires in COVID-19. Across the whole study: Material from acute and convalescent COVID-19 was sourced from the United States, Italy and Spain. PBMCs, B-cell-depleted T cells, or T cells were the source of the cDNA or gDNA that made up the material.

This sequence was found in a woman aged 25 to 45 with acute or convalescent COVID-19. What was sequenced was peripheral blood. V and J are TRBV7-9 and TRBJ2-5, with D perhaps TRBD2 (6 bases). The CDR3 here is CASSSDGRETQYF. The DNA of the CDR3 is TGTGCCAGCAGCTCCGACGGGAGAGAGACCCAGTACTTC.